This TCR beta chain was recorded in a study of blood T cells in healthy people across ages. Then a second PCR, running roughly 7 to 11 cycles, was carried out with a sample-barcoded 5' primer and a J-beta primer mix. TCRdb redid the calling of the 5' RACE reads with MiXCR, one entry per CDR3 protein. The sample yields roughly 2 million distinct CDR3 sequences, roughly 52% seen once. Trimming stripped 4 bases from V and 7 bases from J, with 26 bases between. The CDR3 sequence is 18 residues long. Germline assignment: CDR1 MDHEN and CDR2 SYDVKM. The origin of this receptor is a woman in her thirties or forties in good health. This rearrangement joins TRBV28 to TRBJ1-5; perhaps TRBD1 as D (5 bases). The sequencing sample was made of blood. Here the CDR3 DNA reads TGTGCCAGCAGTTCGATCCAAGCTGATCAGGGCCTCAGGCAGCCCCAGCATTTT. It codes for CASSSIQADQGLRQPQHF.